The T cell receptor beta chain described here comes from a study of identifying expanded T cells in peripheral blood. The repertoire was sequenced with immunoSEQ multiplex PCR; TCRdb's copy has only in-frame clones and lacks some. The repertoire holds about 86,000 clones, about 88% seen once, with roughly 4.4% in the top ten. The receptor was isolated from a person aged 18-70 years in good health. The sequenced sample consisted of blood.

The CDR3 nucleotides read TGTGCCAGCAGCTTCGGGCGGTACTCTGGAAACACCATATATTTT. Translated: CASSFGRYSGNTIYF. This chain links TRBV9 with TRBJ1-3; no firm D call. CDR1 and CDR2 (germline): SGDLS, YYNGEE. The CDR3 consists of 15 residues. Deletions cut 4 bases from V and 0 bases from J, with 11 bases between.